Listed below are T cell receptor beta chains from one sample, sequenced in a study of T-cell memory formation after mild COVID-19. MiXCR was run by TCRdb on the 5' RACE reads, yielding one entry per CDR3 protein. The sample lists 110,000 or so distinct CDR3 sequences, about a fifth seen once, with around 40% in the top ten. Sequenced material: PBMCs or a T cell subset sorted from them (not recorded which). The receptors were gathered from a man aged 18 to 30 who had mild COVID-19 (a few samples of this study predate the infection). Cell type and time point are not known. The CDR3 runs from the conserved cysteine through the conserved F or W. The order of the fields is D gene, V gene, clone size, J gene, CDR3 DNA, CDR3 protein. The D gene is left open where the match is weak. The size entry is marked missing in some rows and otherwise reads once, few, many or a size class.

d_gene: -
v_gene: TRBV7-2
abundance: -
j_gene: TRBJ2-3
CDR3nt: TGTGCCAGCAGCGGACCCACAGATACGCAGTATTTT
CDR3aa: CASSGPTDTQYF

d_gene: TRBD1
v_gene: TRBV20-1
abundance: -
j_gene: TRBJ2-1
CDR3nt: TGCAGTGCTACCGGGACAGGGGCCAATGAGCAGTTCTTC
CDR3aa: CSATGTGANEQFF

d_gene: TRBD1
v_gene: TRBV12-3/TRBV12-4
abundance: few
j_gene: TRBJ1-1
CDR3nt: TGTGCCAGCAGTTTTTCGGGACAGGAGTTTGAAGCTTTCTTT
CDR3aa: CASSFSGQEFEAFF

d_gene: TRBD2
v_gene: TRBV20-1
abundance: -
j_gene: TRBJ2-1
CDR3nt: TGCAGTGCTGCCAGCGGGGGGGATGACAATGAGCAGTTCTTC
CDR3aa: CSAASGGDDNEQFF

d_gene: TRBD2
v_gene: TRBV6-5
abundance: -
j_gene: TRBJ2-2
CDR3nt: TGTGCCAGCAGTTACGGGACTAGCGGCACCGGGGAGCTGTTTTTT
CDR3aa: CASSYGTSGTGELFF

d_gene: -
v_gene: TRBV12-3/TRBV12-4
abundance: -
j_gene: TRBJ2-1
CDR3nt: TGTGCCAGCAGTAAGAGTAACCCGCAGTTCTTC
CDR3aa: CASSKSNPQFF

d_gene: -
v_gene: TRBV6-5
abundance: few
j_gene: TRBJ2-1
CDR3nt: TGTGCCAGCAGCTCCGGGACGGGACTGTATGAGCAGTTCTTC
CDR3aa: CASSSGTGLYEQFF

d_gene: -
v_gene: TRBV6-5
abundance: -
j_gene: TRBJ2-2
CDR3nt: TGTGCCAGCAGTTACTCGCCGGGCGGCGGGGAGCTGTTTTTT
CDR3aa: CASSYSPGGGELFF

d_gene: -
v_gene: TRBV20-1
abundance: -
j_gene: TRBJ2-5
CDR3nt: TGCAGTGCTAGGATTACGTACCAAGAGACCCAGTACTTC
CDR3aa: CSARITYQETQYF

d_gene: -
v_gene: TRBV7-9
abundance: few
j_gene: TRBJ1-1
CDR3nt: TGTGCCAGCAGCTTATTCGGGGGAGGGGGCACTGAAGCTTTCTTT
CDR3aa: CASSLFGGGGTEAFF

d_gene: -
v_gene: TRBV20-1
abundance: few
j_gene: TRBJ2-1
CDR3nt: TGCAGTGCTAGAGTTGCATACAATGAGCAGTTCTTC
CDR3aa: CSARVAYNEQFF

d_gene: -
v_gene: TRBV28
abundance: -
j_gene: TRBJ2-2
CDR3nt: TGTGCCAGCAGTCCGGACCCCGGGGAGCTGTTTTTT
CDR3aa: CASSPDPGELFF

d_gene: -
v_gene: TRBV10-3
abundance: -
j_gene: TRBJ2-5
CDR3nt: TGTGCCATCAGTGAACTAGCCACCCCCGGGGAGACCCAGTACTTC
CDR3aa: CAISELATPGETQYF

d_gene: TRBD2
v_gene: TRBV5-1
abundance: -
j_gene: TRBJ2-7
CDR3nt: TGCGCCAGCAGCCTCACACCGGGACTAGCGGGGTCCTACGAGCAGTACTTC
CDR3aa: CASSLTPGLAGSYEQYF

d_gene: -
v_gene: TRBV7-8
abundance: -
j_gene: TRBJ1-6
CDR3nt: TGTGCCAGCAGCTTAGGGGGATCACCCCTCCACTTT
CDR3aa: CASSLGGSPLHF

d_gene: -
v_gene: TRBV3-1
abundance: few
j_gene: TRBJ2-7
CDR3nt: TGTGCCAGCAGCTACGGACAGTCCTACGAGCAGTACTTC
CDR3aa: CASSYGQSYEQYF

d_gene: -
v_gene: TRBV20-1
abundance: many
j_gene: TRBJ1-2
CDR3nt: TGCAGTGCTAGAGAAGCCAGGAGCCACTATGGCTACACCTTC
CDR3aa: CSAREARSHYGYTF

d_gene: -
v_gene: TRBV5-1
abundance: many
j_gene: TRBJ2-3
CDR3nt: TGCGCCAGCAGCTTGGCCTTTTACGCGTCTTCCGATACGCAGTATTTT
CDR3aa: CASSLAFYASSDTQYF

d_gene: -
v_gene: TRBV29-1
abundance: -
j_gene: TRBJ1-2
CDR3nt: TGCAGCGTGGCTCACACCTATGGCTACACCTTC
CDR3aa: CSVAHTYGYTF

d_gene: -
v_gene: TRBV24-1
abundance: -
j_gene: TRBJ1-2
CDR3nt: TGTGCCACCAGTGAGGGCAGTACGAGCGGCTACACCTTC
CDR3aa: CATSEGSTSGYTF

d_gene: -
v_gene: TRBV4-1
abundance: once
j_gene: TRBJ2-4
CDR3nt: TGCGCCAGCAGCCAAGAACCGGGACAACTAAACATTCAGTACTTC
CDR3aa: CASSQEPGQLNIQYF

d_gene: -
v_gene: TRBV5-1
abundance: -
j_gene: TRBJ2-7
CDR3nt: TGCGCCAGCAGCTTGGCCTTGGGAGCGGGCTACGAGCAGTACTTC
CDR3aa: CASSLALGAGYEQYF

d_gene: -
v_gene: TRBV19
abundance: few
j_gene: TRBJ1-2
CDR3nt: TGTGCCAGTACCACCGATTTGAGGAATTCTGGCTACACCTTC
CDR3aa: CASTTDLRNSGYTF

d_gene: -
v_gene: TRBV5-1
abundance: -
j_gene: TRBJ1-1
CDR3nt: TGCGCCAGCAACCTAGGGGTTCACACTGAAGCTTTCTTT
CDR3aa: CASNLGVHTEAFF

d_gene: TRBD2
v_gene: TRBV27
abundance: many
j_gene: TRBJ2-1
CDR3nt: TGTGCCAGCAGGGGTACGGGGGCGGTTTTCCAGCGGGGGGCCCTTGTAGGCAATGAGCAGTTCTTC
CDR3aa: CASRGTGAVFQRGALVGNEQFF

d_gene: TRBD1
v_gene: TRBV7-2
abundance: few
j_gene: TRBJ1-1
CDR3nt: TGTGCCAGCAGCTGGACAGGGAACGCTGAAGCTTTCTTT
CDR3aa: CASSWTGNAEAFF

d_gene: TRBD1
v_gene: TRBV7-8
abundance: few
j_gene: TRBJ1-3
CDR3nt: TGTGCCAGCAGCTTACTGACGGACAGGGCTGGAAACACCATATATTTT
CDR3aa: CASSLLTDRAGNTIYF

d_gene: -
v_gene: TRBV3-1
abundance: -
j_gene: TRBJ2-2
CDR3nt: TGTGCCAGCAGCCGGGCTACTAGGCCGTCTGGGGAGCTGTTTTTT
CDR3aa: CASSRATRPSGELFF

d_gene: -
v_gene: TRBV6-5
abundance: -
j_gene: TRBJ1-5
CDR3nt: TGTGCCAGCAGTTACGGGGTTGGGAATCAGCCCCAGCATTTT
CDR3aa: CASSYGVGNQPQHF

d_gene: -
v_gene: TRBV27
abundance: -
j_gene: TRBJ1-5
CDR3nt: TGTGCCAGCAGCTTGGCCTTGAGCAATCAGCCCCAGCATTTT
CDR3aa: CASSLALSNQPQHF

d_gene: TRBD1
v_gene: TRBV28
abundance: many
j_gene: TRBJ2-2
CDR3nt: TGTGCCACCCTTCCCGGTGACAGGGACACCGGGGAGCTGTTTTTT
CDR3aa: CATLPGDRDTGELFF

d_gene: -
v_gene: TRBV7-2
abundance: -
j_gene: TRBJ1-2
CDR3nt: TGTGCCAGCAGCTTAACAGGGTTCTATGGCTACACCTTC
CDR3aa: CASSLTGFYGYTF

d_gene: -
v_gene: TRBV6-1
abundance: few
j_gene: TRBJ2-1
CDR3nt: TGTGCCAGCAGTGAAGGGTGGGGGGAGCAGTTCTTC
CDR3aa: CASSEGWGEQFF

d_gene: TRBD1
v_gene: TRBV12-3/TRBV12-4
abundance: -
j_gene: TRBJ1-1
CDR3nt: TGTGCCAGCAGCTCCCGGATAGGGACAGGGGATACTGAAGCTTTCTTT
CDR3aa: CASSSRIGTGDTEAFF

d_gene: -
v_gene: TRBV6-5
abundance: -
j_gene: TRBJ2-7
CDR3nt: TGTGCCAGCAGTCCGGGATGGGGTAACTACGAGCAGTACTTC
CDR3aa: CASSPGWGNYEQYF

d_gene: -
v_gene: TRBV4-2
abundance: -
j_gene: TRBJ1-2
CDR3nt: TGTGCCAGCAGCCAAGATCTAGGACTTGGATATGGCTACACCTTC
CDR3aa: CASSQDLGLGYGYTF

d_gene: -
v_gene: TRBV7-9
abundance: -
j_gene: TRBJ2-2
CDR3nt: TGTGCCAGCAGCTTGGGACTTCCCGGGGAGCTGTTTTTT
CDR3aa: CASSLGLPGELFF

d_gene: -
v_gene: TRBV7-7
abundance: -
j_gene: TRBJ2-5
CDR3nt: TGTGCTAGCAGCCCCCGGGTTCAGGGGGAGACCCAGTACTTC
CDR3aa: CASSPRVQGETQYF

d_gene: -
v_gene: TRBV12-3/TRBV12-4
abundance: -
j_gene: TRBJ2-3
CDR3nt: TGTGCCAGCAGGTCTGTCTTGGGGGATACGCAGTATTTT
CDR3aa: CASRSVLGDTQYF

d_gene: -
v_gene: TRBV5-1
abundance: few
j_gene: TRBJ2-1
CDR3nt: TGCGCCAGCAGCTTCTTTCGAAACACGGGGGGCGCCTACAATGAGCAGTTCTTC
CDR3aa: CASSFFRNTGGAYNEQFF

d_gene: -
v_gene: TRBV7-6
abundance: -
j_gene: TRBJ1-1
CDR3nt: TGTGCCAGCAGCTTAGACGTGAGGGACACTGAAGCTTTCTTT
CDR3aa: CASSLDVRDTEAFF

d_gene: TRBD2
v_gene: TRBV12-3/TRBV12-4
abundance: -
j_gene: TRBJ2-2
CDR3nt: TGTGCCAGCAGTTTGCGGGGGGCCCTGAACACCGGGGAGCTGTTTTTT
CDR3aa: CASSLRGALNTGELFF

d_gene: TRBD2
v_gene: TRBV4-2
abundance: many
j_gene: TRBJ2-7
CDR3nt: TGTGCCAGCAGCCAAGGACTAGCGGGGGGGTACGAGCAGTACTTC
CDR3aa: CASSQGLAGGYEQYF

d_gene: -
v_gene: TRBV7-2
abundance: -
j_gene: TRBJ2-3
CDR3nt: TGTGCCAGCAGCCCACCCACAGATACGCAGTATTTT
CDR3aa: CASSPPTDTQYF

d_gene: -
v_gene: TRBV7-9
abundance: -
j_gene: TRBJ2-3
CDR3nt: TGTGCCAGCAGCGAGGGGCTTCCTTACACAGATACGCAGTATTTT
CDR3aa: CASSEGLPYTDTQYF

d_gene: -
v_gene: TRBV12-3/TRBV12-4
abundance: -
j_gene: TRBJ1-2
CDR3nt: TGTGCCAGCAGCTCTGGACAGTTCTATGGCTACACCTTC
CDR3aa: CASSSGQFYGYTF

d_gene: -
v_gene: TRBV6-2/TRBV6-3
abundance: -
j_gene: TRBJ2-7
CDR3nt: TGTGCCAGCAGCCAAACAGACGACCCTACCTACGAGCAGTACTTC
CDR3aa: CASSQTDDPTYEQYF

d_gene: -
v_gene: TRBV13
abundance: few
j_gene: TRBJ2-3
CDR3nt: TGTGCCAGCAGCTTACGCGGCCGGACAGATACGCAGTATTTT
CDR3aa: CASSLRGRTDTQYF

d_gene: -
v_gene: TRBV15
abundance: -
j_gene: TRBJ2-2
CDR3nt: TGTGCCACCAGCAGGGGGGACACCGGGGAGCTGTTTTTT
CDR3aa: CATSRGDTGELFF

d_gene: -
v_gene: TRBV7-2
abundance: few
j_gene: TRBJ1-1
CDR3nt: TGTGCCAGCAGCCCTTTCTCGTCGGGAAGAGAAGCTTTCTTT
CDR3aa: CASSPFSSGREAFF

d_gene: TRBD1
v_gene: TRBV9
abundance: few
j_gene: TRBJ1-5
CDR3nt: TGTGCCAGCAGCGCCGGACAGGGCAGCAATCAGCCCCAGCATTTT
CDR3aa: CASSAGQGSNQPQHF

d_gene: TRBD1
v_gene: TRBV7-8
abundance: -
j_gene: TRBJ1-6
CDR3nt: TGTGCCAGCAGCTTAGCCCCCCGACAGGGCGATAATTCACCCCTCCACTTT
CDR3aa: CASSLAPRQGDNSPLHF

d_gene: TRBD1
v_gene: TRBV5-5
abundance: -
j_gene: TRBJ1-1
CDR3nt: TGTGCCAGCAGCTCCGACAGGGGGCAAGGCACTGAAGCTTTCTTT
CDR3aa: CASSSDRGQGTEAFF

d_gene: TRBD2
v_gene: TRBV6-5
abundance: -
j_gene: TRBJ2-3
CDR3nt: TGTGCCAGCAGTCTTCTAGCGGGGGCCGCCACAGATACGCAGTATTTT
CDR3aa: CASSLLAGAATDTQYF